Each of the 3 T cell receptor beta chains below was sequenced from the same sample in a study of cytomegalovirus exposure and HLA in healthy donors. PCR was performed using 60 Vbeta and 13 Jbeta primers. The repertoire was sequenced with immunoSEQ multiplex PCR; TCRdb's copy has only in-frame clones and lacks some. Of some 150,000 clones in the sample, 65% to 85% were seen once. Sequenced sample: PBMCs. The receptors derive from a woman aged 45-65 years in good health and CMV-seropositive.

The chain combines TRBV10-2 with TRBJ2-7; D is unresolved. Trimming took 3 bases from V and 2 from J, leaving 14 bases between them. Germline V CDR1 and CDR2: WSHSY, SAAADI. CDR3 length: 15 residues. The CDR3 region is CASSDHHVGAYEQYF. CDR3 nucleotide sequence: TGCGCCAGCAGTGACCATCATGTGGGCGCCTACGAGCAGTACTTC.

The chain is built from TRBV5-1 and TRBJ2-5, with 13 bases that match TRBD2. The CDR3 is made up of 17 amino acids. Germline V gene data show CDR1 as SGHRS and CDR2 as YFSETQ. V shed 0 bases and J 4 bases; nucleotides not matched to a gene: 6. The CDR3 DNA reads TGCGCCAGCAGCTTGGCTCTGACTAGCGGGAGGACAGAGACCCAGTACTTC. As protein: CASSLALTSGRTETQYF.

This clone showed up just once. The chain is built from TRBV2 and TRBJ1-5; 7 bases are shared with TRBD1. Germline CDR1 is SNHLY and CDR2 is FYNNEI. V lost 10 bases and J lost 0; bases outside the gene matches: 9. CDR3 size: 15 residues. The CDR3 loop is CAIKPQGSSNQPQHF. The DNA for the CDR3 is TGTGCCATCAAGCCACAGGGGAGTAGCAATCAGCCCCAGCATTTT.